This T cell receptor beta chain was sequenced during a study of HIV-infected patients and healthy controls. Findings and caveats of the study: MAIT alpha-chain CDR3s were frequent in healthy controls, depleted in HIV+. HIV-infected repertoires had significantly higher mean Gini indices than controls, possibly reflecting oligoclonality.

Follow-up blood was drawn about 14 weeks, roughly three months, after antiretroviral therapy began. Whole blood was used without fractionation, so all unsorted peripheral T cells were included. Trimming took off 2 bases at V and 1 base at J, with 10 bases between the two ends. Germline V CDR1 and CDR2: SEHNR, FQNEAQ (reference sequence). The CDR3 contains 15 residues. Reverse transcription used 500 to 550 ng RNA and constant-region primers for alpha and beta. Each of the alpha and beta chains got its own library through chain-specific third strand synthesis with indices. The SP2 site served as the priming point for second strand synthesis. One entry per CDR3 protein, called by TCRdb with MiXCR from the 5' RACE reads. The profile shows approximately 8,600 distinct CDR3 sequences, 8.7% of them singletons. This clonotype rates as medium-sized. What it binds is not known.

The sequencing here drew on blood, taken during antiretroviral therapy. This sequence originates from an adult with HIV infection. V and J are TRBV7-9 and TRBJ2-3, with no clear D. DNA for the CDR3: TGTGCCAGCAGCTTAATCGGGTACGGCACAGATACGCAGTATTTT. Protein product: CASSLIGYGTDTQYF.